The rows below give T cell receptor beta chains drawn from one sample of a study of shared clonotypes between healthy human individuals. Here immunoSEQ multiplex PCR was the method, and the copy in TCRdb shows in-frame clones only, minus some. The table lists about 960,000 clones, approximately 80% of them singletons. The material sequenced was memory CD4+ T cells sorted from blood. These receptors all come from a man younger than 30 in good health. CDR3s include the opening cysteine and the closing phenylalanine or tryptophan. A D gene is named only where the DNA matches it firmly. The size field is filled for only some rows; it gives once, few, many or a size class.

-	TRBV2	TRBJ1-3	-	12	TGTGCCAGCACCAGGGCTGGAAACACCATATATTTT	CASTRAGNTIYF
-	TRBV19	TRBJ1-2	TRBD1	13	TGTGCCAGTAGTTACCGGGACAGGAATGGCTACACCTTC	CASSYRDRNGYTF
-	TRBV15	TRBJ2-7	TRBD1	17	TGTGCCACCAGCAGAGACTCCCTGGACAGGTCGGTCTACGAGCAGTACTTC	CATSRDSLDRSVYEQYF
-	TRBV28	TRBJ2-2	TRBD2	18	TGTGCCAGCAGTTTGAGGAGAGATGAGACTAGCTGGGCCGGGGAGCTGTTTTTT	CASSLRRDETSWAGELFF
-	TRBV2	TRBJ1-2	-	12	TGTGCCAGCAGTACCAACGGCTATGGCTACACCTTC	CASSTNGYGYTF
-	TRBV10-3	TRBJ1-2	TRBD1	12	TGTGCCATCAGTGTAGGGGGCTCGGGCTACACCTTC	CAISVGGSGYTF
once	TRBV5-1	TRBJ1-1	-	14	TGCGCCAGCAGCCGAACCCCAGGGCTCACTGAAGCTTTCTTT	CASSRTPGLTEAFF
-	TRBV5-4	TRBJ1-2	TRBD1	16	TGTGCCAGCAGCCCCGGGACAGGGCCCACTAACTATGGCTACACCTTC	CASSPGTGPTNYGYTF
-	TRBV6-5	TRBJ1-4	-	13	TGTGCCAGCAGTTGGAGCTATAATGAAAAACTGTTTTTT	CASSWSYNEKLFF
-	TRBV6-1	TRBJ1-2	-	13	TGTGCCAGCATGAGGGATGCTAACTATGGCTACACCTTC	CASMRDANYGYTF
-	TRBV2	TRBJ2-7	-	13	TGTGCCAGCAGTGAAGCGCTTAGTTTCGAGCAGTACTTC	CASSEALSFEQYF
-	TRBV19	TRBJ1-1	-	15	TGTGCCAGTACTAAGGGTTCGCTTCGGAACACTGAAGCTTTCTTT	CASTKGSLRNTEAFF
-	TRBV27	TRBJ2-3	-	14	TGTGCCAGCAGTCCCACCGCCGGGATTGGTACGCAGTATTTT	CASSPTAGIGTQYF
-	TRBV14	TRBJ2-3	-	18	TGTGCCAGCAGCCAAAAGACGGGGTTCGCAGGGAGCACAGATACGCAGTATTTT	CASSQKTGFAGSTDTQYF
-	TRBV6-5	TRBJ1-6	TRBD1	15	TGTGCCAGCAGACCGACACAGGGGGCTAATTCACCCCTCCACTTT	CASRPTQGANSPLHF
-	TRBV7-2	TRBJ2-7	-	13	TGTGCCAGCAGCCTTCCGAGCTCCTACGAGCAGTACTTC	CASSLPSSYEQYF
-	TRBV5-4	TRBJ2-5	-	14	TGTGCCAGCAGCTTCAATCGGGGTCAAGAGACCCAGTACTTC	CASSFNRGQETQYF
once	TRBV2	TRBJ2-4	-	11	TGTGCCAGCCACGCCCAAAACATTCAGTACTTC	CASHAQNIQYF
-	TRBV15	TRBJ2-3	-	16	TGTGCCACCAGCAGAGATCTAGGGGGAACCACAGATACGCAGTATTTT	CATSRDLGGTTDTQYF
-	TRBV11-3	TRBJ2-3	TRBD2	15	TGTGCCAGCAGCTTAAGCGGGGGGGCCTCAGATACGCAGTATTTT	CASSLSGGASDTQYF
-	TRBV7-6	TRBJ2-5	-	11	TGTGCCAGCAGCTTAGGGACAGCCTCGTACTTC	CASSLGTASYF
few	TRBV7-9	TRBJ1-2	-	12	TGTGCCAGCAGCCCTACAAGTTATGGCTACACCTTC	CASSPTSYGYTF
-	TRBV5-1	TRBJ2-3	-	12	TGCGCCAGCAGCGAACGAGCAGATACGCAGTATTTT	CASSERADTQYF